This T cell receptor beta chain was profiled in a study of blood T cell repertoires in COVID-19. Original analysis: Estimated nucleated cell counts came from reference gene primer amplification. Clones were read by immunoSEQ multiplex PCR, and TCRdb kept only the in-frame ones, dropping some. V and J calls and clone size are as listed in that table; D and trimming were resolved from the DNA. The table shows 150,000 to 200,000 clones, with around two thirds occurring only once. This CDR3 region has 17 residues. With 1 base clipped from V and 1 base from J, the junction kept 8 bases outside the gene matches. Germline loops: CDR1 MDHEN, CDR2 SYDVKM.

The chain recombines TRBV28 with TRBJ2-5; 8 nucleotides line up with TRBD1. This TCR was sampled from a woman of 80 years or more with acute or convalescent COVID-19. Sequencing was done on a sample of peripheral blood. In DNA form, the CDR3 reads TGTGCCAGCAGTTTATCTTACAGGGGGTTCGGCCAAGAGACCCAGTACTTC. Translating it yields CASSLSYRGFGQETQYF.